Below, 25 T cell receptor beta chains from the same sample are listed, as sequenced in a study of T-cell reconstitution after alpha-beta-depleted transplantation in children. During its preparation, the TCRbeta library received unique molecular identifiers. TCRdb recomputed calls from the PCR reads with MiXCR, one row per CDR3 protein. The data show under 85,000 distinct CDR3 sequences, 15% to 20% seen once. Sequencing was performed on PBMCs, mostly from graft donor cells, taken 360 days after TCRalphabeta/CD19-depleted stem cell transplant. Receptor source: a male patient between 2 and 10 years old who had a stem cell transplant for acute lymphoblastic leukemia, so the T cells may come from the graft donor.

V gene TRBV5-1 combines with J gene TRBJ2-2; D possibly uses TRBD1 or TRBD2 (5 bases each). CDR3 length: 15 amino acids. The V end lost 4 bases, the J end lost 5 bases, and 15 bases lay between the germline ends. Per the germline V gene, CDR1 is SGHRS and CDR2 is YFSETQ. As DNA, the CDR3 is TGCGCCAGCAGCGCCCGGGGCACAGAGACCGGGGAGCTGTTTTTT. It is translated as CASSARGTETGELFF.

V usage is TRBV12-3 or TRBV12-4 and J usage is TRBJ2-7, with D hard to call. CDR3 length equals 14 residues. V lost 1 base, J lost 1 base, and 8 bases lay in between. The CDR3 coding sequence is TGTGCCAGCAGTTTAGATTTATTATCCTACGAGCAGTACTTC. Amino acid sequence: CASSLDLLSYEQYF.

The chain joins TRBV5-1 to TRBJ2-7; D unresolved. Trimming left V 4 bases short and J 2 bases short, with 7 bases between. Germline values: CDR1 SGHRS, CDR2 YFSETQ. The CDR3 totals 12 residues. CDR3 coding DNA: TGCGCCAGCAGCGGGCCGACCTACGAGCAGTACTTC. This gives the protein CASSGPTYEQYF.

The sample holds a few counts of this clonotype. This chain joins TRBV24-1 and TRBJ2-3, with TRBD2 as a possible D gene (6 bases). The CDR3 consists of 13 residues. Germline loops: CDR1 KGHDR, CDR2 SFDVKD. The V end was cut by 4 bases, the J end by 4 bases, with 8 bases between. The CDR3 DNA reads TGTGCCACCAGTGAGGGGACTTCAGATACGCAGTATTTT. This encodes CATSEGTSDTQYF.

The table lists this clonotype with many counts. This chain joins TRBV5-1 and TRBJ2-5; 14 nucleotides agree with TRBD2. The V and J ends lost 1 base and 2 bases, in that order; junction bases with no gene match: 7. This CDR3 has 18 amino acids. Germline V gene lookup returns CDR1 SGHRS and CDR2 YFSETQ. The CDR3 region has the DNA TGCGCCAGCAGCTTGCGGGGACTAGCGGGAGAGGGTCAAGAGACCCAGTACTTC. It translates to CASSLRGLAGEGQETQYF.

V gene TRBV11-2 combines with J gene TRBJ2-1; perhaps TRBD1 as D (7 bases). Between the trimmed V and J ends, which lost 4 bases and 4 bases, there was a span of 11 bases. Germline loops: CDR1 SGHAT, CDR2 FQNNGV. The CDR3 loop spans 14 amino acids. This CDR3 is CASSSRGVYNEQFF. The CDR3, as DNA: TGTGCCAGCAGCTCCAGGGGGGTTTACAATGAGCAGTTCTTC.

There are a few counts of this clonotype. V usage is TRBV29-1 and J usage is TRBJ2-1; 7 positions agree with TRBD2. From germline, CDR1 is SQVTM and CDR2 ANQGSEA. J was trimmed by 9 bases and V by 1 base; bases with no gene match: 9. This CDR3 is 14 amino acids long. CDR3: CSVEGGGSRPEQFF. In DNA form, the CDR3 reads TGCAGCGTTGAAGGGGGCGGGAGCAGGCCTGAGCAGTTCTTC.

This chain connects TRBV2 to TRBJ1-1; maybe TRBD1 (6 bases). This CDR3 is 13 amino acids long. CDR1 is SNHLY, CDR2 FYNNEI, per germline. V was pared by 7 bases and J by 5 bases, with 14 bases between. This CDR3 reads CASNPGARTEAFF. In DNA form, the CDR3 reads TGTGCCAGCAATCCGGGGGCGCGTACTGAAGCTTTCTTT.

The CDR3 DNA is TGTGCCAGCAGTTCAAGTATGTCCAATCCCTACGAGCAGTACTTC. Translating gives CASSSSMSNPYEQYF. The chain links TRBV12-3 or TRBV12-4 to TRBJ2-7; D unresolved. Trimming stripped 4 bases from V and 2 bases from J, with 15 bases between. CDR3 length: 15 amino acids.

The chain links TRBV4-1 to TRBJ2-5; no reliable D call. The CDR3 spans 16 residues. Deletions cut 2 bases from V and 7 bases from J, with 20 bases between. Germline-derived CDR1 and CDR2 are MGHRA and YSYEKL. This CDR3 reads CASSQSTSPTRGTQYF. The CDR3 DNA reads as TGCGCCAGCAGCCAAAGTACATCTCCCACAAGAGGGACCCAGTACTTC.

The J gene is TRBJ2-7, the V gene TRBV5-1, with a possible D match to TRBD1 (6 bases). The V end lost 5 bases, the J end lost 2 bases, and 11 bases lay between the germline ends. There are 13 residues in the CDR3. In germline, CDR1 is SGHRS, CDR2 YFSETQ. The CDR3 DNA reads TGCGCCAGCAGTGGACAGTTTACCTACGAGCAGTACTTC. Residues: CASSGQFTYEQYF.

This clonotype was found a few times. The chain couples TRBV4-2 to TRBJ2-3; D is possibly TRBD2 (6 bases). Germline values: CDR1 LGHNA, CDR2 YNFKEQ. The CDR3 loop spans 16 amino acids. Trimming pared 0 bases from V and 1 base from J, leaving 11 bases between. The CDR3 loop is CASSQDWASGTDTQYF. The DNA for the CDR3 is TGTGCCAGCAGCCAAGATTGGGCTAGCGGCACAGATACGCAGTATTTT.

V is TRBV29-1 and J is TRBJ2-2; 8 positions agree with TRBD2. Per the germline V gene, CDR1 is SQVTM and CDR2 is ANQGSEA. V shed 7 bases, J shed 1 base, and the junction held 2 bases outside the gene matches. CDR3 length: 13 amino acids. CDR3 sequence (DNA): TGCAGCGCGCTAGCGGGGAACACCGGGGAGCTGTTTTTT. Protein: CSALAGNTGELFF.

V and J are TRBV7-8 and TRBJ2-7; tentatively, D is TRBD1 or TRBD2 (5 bases each). V was shortened by 5 bases and J by 2 bases, with 16 bases between the two germline ends. Germline assignment: CDR1 SGHVS and CDR2 FQNEAQ. The CDR3 loop spans 15 amino acids. The CDR3 DNA follows: TGTGCCAGCAGCCTAAACCGGGACGGGCCCTACGAGCAGTACTTC. Amino acid sequence: CASSLNRDGPYEQYF.

This clonotype was detected only a few times. The gene calls are TRBV20-1 and TRBJ1-1, with D unresolved. CDR1 is DFQATT, CDR2 SNEGSKA, per germline (reference sequence). The V end was cut by 3 bases, the J end by 0 bases, with 8 bases between. The CDR3 is 13 amino acids. The CDR3 here is CSARGRLNTEAFF. CDR3 sequence (DNA): TGCAGTGCTAGGGGAAGGTTGAACACTGAAGCTTTCTTT.

This clonotype was picked up a small number of times. The V and J genes are TRBV12-3 or TRBV12-4 and TRBJ1-1, with a weak D call TRBD1 (6 bases). This CDR3 contains 13 residues. Deletions cut 2 bases from V and 5 bases from J, with 9 bases between. The CDR3 spells CASSLRGGTEAFF. For the CDR3, the DNA is TGTGCCAGCAGTTTACGAGGGGGGACTGAAGCTTTCTTT.

This clonotype came up many times. V and J are TRBV7-2 and TRBJ2-7; 15 bases are shared with TRBD2. After removal of 5 bases from V and 4 bases from J, the junction contained 3 bases not matched to a gene. The CDR3 covers 15 residues. Germline assignment: CDR1 SGHTA and CDR2 FQGNSA. CDR3 amino acids: CASSKGTSGRYEQYF. DNA for the CDR3: TGTGCCAGCAGCAAAGGGACTAGCGGGAGGTACGAGCAGTACTTC.

V is TRBV5-1 and J is TRBJ1-1; D is unresolved. V lost 0 bases and J 1 base, leaving 10 bases between the germline ends. CDR1 SGHRS and CDR2 YFSETQ come from the germline V gene. The CDR3 has 15 residues. The CDR3 protein is CASSLGEVGNTEAFF. CDR3 DNA sequence: TGCGCCAGCAGCTTGGGGGAGGTGGGGAACACTGAAGCTTTCTTT.

This chain uses TRBV12-3 or TRBV12-4 with TRBJ2-1; D is undetermined. This CDR3 region has 15 residues. The V gene lost 6 bases and the J gene lost 3 bases, with 15 bases spanning the gap. CDR3 sequence (DNA): TGTGCCAGCAGCTTTGAGAGACCTTTCTACAATGAGCAGTTCTTC. Its translation is CASSFERPFYNEQFF.

In its sample, this clonotype was seen a few times. The rearrangement joins TRBV7-8 to TRBJ2-1, with 11 bases aligning to TRBD2. V dropped 5 bases and J dropped 8; count of bases not matched to a gene: 11. CDR3 length: 16 amino acids. The germline V gene has CDR1 SGHVS and CDR2 FQNEAQ. As DNA, the CDR3 is TGTGCCAGCAGCGAAACAGGGGTACTAGCGGGAGATGAGCAGTTCTTC. The encoded protein is CASSETGVLAGDEQFF. Filled out from reference TRBV7-8 and TRBJ2-1, the complete variable domain reads GAGVSQSPRYKVAKRGQDVALRCDPISGHVSLFWYQQALGQGPEFLTYFQNEAQLDKSGLPSDRFFAERPEGSVSTLKIQRTQQEDSAVYLCASSETGVLAGDEQFFGPGTRLTVL.

This clonotype showed up just a few times. The rearrangement joins TRBV11-2 to TRBJ2-3; D is uncertain. V was clipped by 3 bases and J by 4 bases, with 8 bases between them. The germline CDR1 and CDR2 sequences are SGHAT and FQNNGV. This CDR3 region has 13 residues. The CDR3 sequence: CASSFISADTQYF. The DNA of the CDR3 is TGTGCCAGCAGCTTCATCTCAGCAGATACGCAGTATTTT.

This clonotype was picked up a small number of times. V usage is TRBV29-1 and J usage is TRBJ2-4; 9 bases line up with TRBD2. This CDR3 contains 13 residues. V lost 3 bases and J lost 8; bases outside the gene matches: 5. Germline V CDR1 and CDR2: SQVTM, ANQGSEA. The CDR3 region is CSVEEREVDIQYF. The CDR3 region has the DNA TGCAGCGTTGAGGAGCGGGAGGTGGACATTCAGTACTTC. Variable domain in full (rest from reference TRBV29-1 and TRBJ2-4): SAVISQKPSRDICQRGTSLTIQCQVDSQVTMMFWYRQQPGQSLTLIATANQGSEATYESGFVIDKFPISRPNLTFSTLTVSNMSPEDSSIYLCSVEEREVDIQYFGAGTRLSVL.

J is TRBJ2-1 and V is TRBV28; the match to TRBD1 covers 10 bases. CDR3 length: 13 residues. Germline CDR1 reads MDHEN; CDR2 reads SYDVKM. The junction had 3 bases not matched to a gene; V was cut back by 5 bases and J by 8 bases. The CDR3 DNA reads TGTGCCAGCAGTGAAGGGACAGGGGATGAGCAGTTCTTC. Translated: CASSEGTGDEQFF.

This chain joins TRBV20-1 and TRBJ2-2, with D possibly TRBD2 on 5 matching bases. Germline V gene sequence: CDR1 DFQATT, CDR2 SNEGSKA (reference sequence). V dropped 3 bases and J dropped 0 bases, with 14 bases sitting between them. The CDR3 has 16 amino acids. The CDR3 spells CSASRTRAPNTGELFF. The CDR3 nucleotides read TGCAGTGCTAGTCGTACTAGGGCTCCGAACACCGGGGAGCTGTTTTTT.

This clonotype was observed a few times. The rearrangement links TRBV2 to TRBJ2-7, with 8 bases that match TRBD1. The CDR3 consists of 13 residues. V shed 5 bases, J shed 4 bases, and the junction held 4 bases outside the gene matches. The germline V gene has CDR1 SNHLY and CDR2 FYNNEI. CDR3 bases: TGTGCCAGCAGTTCAGGGGGCGTATACGAGCAGTACTTC. It specifies CASSSGGVYEQYF. The entire variable domain, with the rest obtained from reference TRBV2 and TRBJ2-7, is as follows: EPEVTQTPSHQVTQMGQEVILRCVPISNHLYFYWYRQILGQKVEFLVSFYNNEISEKSEIFDDQFSVERPDGSNFTLKIRSTKLEDSAMYFCASSSGGVYEQYFGPGTRLTVT.